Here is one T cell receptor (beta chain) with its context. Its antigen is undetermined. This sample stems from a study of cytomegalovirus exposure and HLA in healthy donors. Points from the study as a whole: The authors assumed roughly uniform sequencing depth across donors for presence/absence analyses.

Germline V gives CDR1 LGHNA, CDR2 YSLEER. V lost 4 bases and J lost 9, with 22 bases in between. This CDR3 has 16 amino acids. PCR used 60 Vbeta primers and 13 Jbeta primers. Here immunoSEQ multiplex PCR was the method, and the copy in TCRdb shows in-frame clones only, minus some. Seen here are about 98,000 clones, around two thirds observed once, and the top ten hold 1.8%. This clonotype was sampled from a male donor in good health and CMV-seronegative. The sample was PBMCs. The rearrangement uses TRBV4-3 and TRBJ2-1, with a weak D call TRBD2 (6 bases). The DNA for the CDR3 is TGCGCCAGCAGCCGGATGACGGGAGCCCCCGGGGGTGAGCAGTTCTTC. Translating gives CASSRMTGAPGGEQFF.